This T cell receptor beta chain was sequenced in a study of blood T cell repertoires in COVID-19 (dated by TCRdb to about 2020). With respect to the entire study: Collaborator samples came from the United States, Italy and Spain and covered acute and convalescent phases of COVID-19. The sample metadata nearly always contained a de-identified subject ID, COVID-19 status, age in years and sex. The repertoires were released in a freely available public database intended as a resource for research on the immune response to SARS-CoV-2. Subjects who had been exposed to COVID-19, were actively infected with it, or had recovered from it provided the deeply sampled blood TCRbeta repertoires that made up the dataset. Where available, HLA class I and class II types were obtained from metadata supplied by the sample provider rather than from assay-based typing. The samples were drawn from two sources: the first 160 participants of the ongoing ImmuneRACE study, and 1,254 subjects contributed by 6 global collaborators. The material from the prospective study consisted of cDNA or gDNA derived from T cells, B-cell-depleted T cells, or PBMCs. General findings and caveats noted by the study authors: Clinical and demographic metadata were provided uncurated, with the amount varying by source and participant.

Whole blood was collected in K2EDTA tubes by collaborating institutions according to the institutions' own protocols. For TCRbeta analysis, collaborators shipped samples as frozen whole blood, isolated PBMCs, or DNA extracted from either of those sample types. The junction shows trimming of 6 bases on V and 3 bases on J, plus 11 bases between the germline ends. CDR1 and CDR2 were assigned from the germline V gene as SGHTA and FQGNSA. The cysteine opens and the phenylalanine closes a CDR3 of 14 amino acids. Only the CDR3 region is kept as DNA, spanning 42 bases read in frame from base 1. Remarks on this clone: Its binding antigen is unknown. No much larger clone is present one base from it, and per-base qualities are unavailable.

TCRbeta CDR3 regions were amplified from genomic DNA by means of the immunoSEQ Assay, a bias-controlled multiplex PCR. Processing in the source paper ran as follows. Within the assay, amplification of reference gene primers was used to estimate how many nucleated cells each sample contained. To quantify the absolute abundance of each unique TCRbeta CDR3 rearrangement, sequence reads were collapsed and filtered. For each sample, productive Simpson clonality was calculated as the square root of Simpson's diversity index across productive rearrangements. TCRdb carries this immuneACCESS record with in-frame sequences only. Its versions omit some clonotypes, under half of them owing to an unresolved V gene in the studies checked, with the rest unexplained. V and J calls and clone size are those listed in that table; D and trimming were worked out from the DNA. Counted in this sample were over 120,000 clones; over 65% of them appeared once. The ten largest clones represent around 5% of the sample.

This receptor was obtained from a human donor in a cohort sampled during active COVID-19. The sequenced material came from peripheral blood. The sequence is built from TRBV7-2 and TRBJ1-4; the D gene cannot be named for sure. The base sequence is TGTGCCAGCAGACGGGGTCGATCTAATGAAAAACTGTTTTTT. Its protein is CASRRGRSNEKLFF.